The T cell receptor beta chain described here comes from a study of blood T cell repertoires in COVID-19. Study in general: PBMCs, B-cell-depleted T cells, or T cells provided the cDNA or gDNA that made up the material.

The age range of participants was about 18 to 95 years, with residence in about two dozen US areas. This table comes from immunoSEQ multiplex PCR, and its TCRdb copy is limited to in-frame clones, with some not included. The sample has 250,000 to 350,000 clones; approximately 90% are singletons. Trimming pared 6 bases from V and 0 bases from J, leaving 8 bases between. CDR1 is MNHEY and CDR2 is SMNVEV in the germline V gene (reference sequence). The CDR3 spans 13 residues. About this clone itself: Other DNA variants within this sample encode the same CDR3.

Sequenced: PBMCs or T cells enriched from blood (not recorded which). The receptor's source is a woman aged 45-59 years who had recovered from COVID-19. The chain employs TRBV27 and TRBJ1-1, with D unclear. CDR3 DNA: TGTGCCAGCAGCCGACTTGTGAACACTGAAGCTTTCTTT. Translated, it gives CASSRLVNTEAFF.